Each of the 16 T cell receptor beta chains below was sequenced from the same sample in a study of blood T cell repertoires in COVID-19. This table comes from immunoSEQ multiplex PCR, and its TCRdb copy is limited to in-frame clones, with some not included. The data show about 140,000 clones, with roughly 76% seen just once and roughly 14% held by the top ten. The sequenced sample was peripheral blood. Every receptor here comes from a man at least 80 years old with acute or convalescent COVID-19.

The rearrangement joins TRBV13 to TRBJ1-4; no clear D. Germline V lookup: CDR1 PRHDT, CDR2 FYEKMQ (reference sequence). The V end lost 2 bases, the J end lost 7 bases, and 8 bases lay between the germline ends. The CDR3 has 13 residues. CDR3 region: CASSLRGSEKLFF. DNA for the CDR3: TGTGCCAGCAGCTTAAGAGGGAGTGAAAAACTGTTTTTT.

V gene TRBV6-6 combines with J gene TRBJ2-7, with D possibly being TRBD2 (5 bases). Germline V lookup: CDR1 MNHNY, CDR2 SVGAGI (reference sequence). The germline V and J ends were trimmed by 6 bases and 0 bases, with 12 bases remaining between them. This CDR3 region has 14 residues. The CDR3, as DNA: TGTGCCAGCAGAGATGAGGGTAGCTCCTACGAGCAGTACTTC. The encoded protein is CASRDEGSSYEQYF.

This clone was detected a few times. V usage is TRBV4-3 and J usage is TRBJ1-1; 10 nucleotides match TRBD1. The germline gives CDR1 LGHNA, CDR2 YSLEER. Trimming cost V 4 bases and J 0 bases; bases outside gene matches: 2. The CDR3 totals 15 residues. DNA of the CDR3: TGCGCCAGCAGCCGGGGACAGGGGATGAACACTGAAGCTTTCTTT. This encodes CASSRGQGMNTEAFF.

The chain has TRBV7-8 and TRBJ1-2, with D possibly being TRBD1 (5 bases). There are 15 residues in the CDR3. Germline lookup yields CDR1 SGHVS and CDR2 FQNEAQ. The V and J ends lost 1 base and 4 bases respectively, with 13 bases between them. This CDR3 reads CASSLGGTGAYGYTF. Written as DNA, the CDR3 is TGTGCCAGCAGCTTAGGCGGGACCGGGGCCTATGGCTACACCTTC. The whole variable domain, remainder taken from reference TRBV7-8 and TRBJ1-2, is GAGVSQSPRYKVAKRGQDVALRCDPISGHVSLFWYQQALGQGPEFLTYFQNEAQLDKSGLPSDRFFAERPEGSVSTLKIQRTQQEDSAVYLCASSLGGTGAYGYTFGSGTRLTVV.

This clone was seen a single time. V gene TRBV5-1 combines with J gene TRBJ1-1, with 7 bases matching TRBD1. With V trimmed by 5 bases and J by 0 bases, 10 bases remained unmatched. There are 16 residues in the CDR3. CDR1 is SGHRS and CDR2 is YFSETQ in the germline V gene. CDR3 nucleotides: TGCGCCAGCAGACCTAGGGACAGCCGAATGAACACTGAAGCTTTCTTT. Its protein is CASRPRDSRMNTEAFF. The whole variable domain, filled in from reference TRBV5-1 and TRBJ1-1, reads KAGVTQTPRYLIKTRGQQVTLSCSPISGHRSVSWYQQTPGQGLQFLFEYFSETQRNKGNFPGRFSGRQFSNSRSEMNVSTLELGDSALYLCASRPRDSRMNTEAFFGQGTRLTVV.

The genes are TRBV29-1 and TRBJ1-2; no clear D. CDR3 length equals 12 residues. Looked up from germline, CDR1 is SQVTM and CDR2 is ANQGSEA. V lost 4 bases and J 4 bases, leaving 10 bases between the germline ends. The CDR3 DNA reads as TGCAGCGTTGTGAGGGCGTCCTATGGCTACACCTTC. As protein: CSVVRASYGYTF.

The chain recombines TRBV6-1 with TRBJ2-1, with a weak D call TRBD2 (5 bases). This CDR3 is 18 amino acids long. From germline, CDR1 is MNHNS and CDR2 SASEGT. Trimming cost V 4 bases and J 0 bases, with 19 bases left between them. CDR3 amino acids: CASSGVLGGSRSYNEQFF. For the CDR3, the DNA is TGTGCCAGCAGTGGAGTTCTAGGAGGCTCCCGCTCCTACAATGAGCAGTTCTTC.

Details on this clone: A read error may account for a junction end that differs from germline. The rearrangement uses TRBV4-2 and TRBJ2-7; no clear D gene. This CDR3 contains 14 residues. The germline CDR1 and CDR2 sequences are LGHNA and YNFKEQ. CDR3 nucleotide sequence: TGTGCCAGCAGTCAAGAACCGGTATCCTACGAGCAGTACTTC. It yields the protein CASSQEPVSYEQYF.

This rearrangement joins TRBV5-4 to TRBJ1-5; D possibly corresponds to TRBD1 (5 bases). The CDR3 runs to 13 residues. Trimming shortened V by 1 base and J by 7 bases, and 9 bases separated the two germline ends. Germline assignment: CDR1 SGHNT and CDR2 YYREEE (reference sequence). The chain's CDR3 is CASSLLGEQPQHF. The CDR3 DNA sequence: TGTGCCAGCAGCTTGTTAGGGGAACAGCCCCAGCATTTT.

The V call is TRBV19, the J call TRBJ1-1; 8 nucleotides line up with TRBD1. This CDR3 is built from 19 residues. The V and J ends lost 0 bases and 0 bases, in that order; junction bases with no gene match: 12. CDR1 and CDR2 (germline): LNHDA, SQIVND (reference sequence). The CDR3 spells CASSIDRLWGTGMNTEAFF. The DNA for the CDR3 is TGTGCCAGTAGTATAGACCGCCTATGGGGGACAGGAATGAACACTGAAGCTTTCTTT.

The chain combines TRBV7-9 with TRBJ2-2; 7 bases map to TRBD1. Germline loops: CDR1 SEHNR, CDR2 FQNEAQ (reference sequence). J lost 5 bases, V lost 1 base, and 1 base had no gene match. The CDR3 has 14 amino acids. The CDR3 nucleotides are TGTGCCAGCAGCTTAGAACAGGGGACCGGGGAGCTGTTTTTT. Protein product: CASSLEQGTGELFF.

The V gene is TRBV15, the J gene TRBJ2-1, with 11 bases identical to TRBD2. The CDR3 is made up of 17 amino acids. V dropped 5 bases and J dropped 3; count of bases not matched to a gene: 9. Germline V gives CDR1 LNHNV, CDR2 YYDKDF (reference sequence). CDR3 sequence: CATSPHTGTSGYNEQFF. In DNA form, the CDR3 reads TGTGCCACCAGCCCCCATACCGGGACTAGCGGCTACAATGAGCAGTTCTTC.

This sequence joins TRBV9 and TRBJ2-1, with D perhaps matching TRBD1 (5 bases). The germline V gene has CDR1 SGDLS and CDR2 YYNGEE. The CDR3 extends over 11 amino acids. Trimming took off 7 bases at V and 6 bases at J, with 8 bases between the two ends. The CDR3 here is CASGAINEQFF. Here the CDR3 DNA reads TGTGCCAGCGGGGCGATCAATGAGCAGTTCTTC.

V and J are TRBV3-1 (or the pseudogene TRBV3-2) and TRBJ1-1; possibly TRBD1 for D (6 bases). Per germline, CDR1 LGHDT and CDR2 YNNKEL (reference sequence). This CDR3 spans 17 amino acids. Trimming took 1 base from V and 5 from J, leaving 20 bases between them. The CDR3 region has the DNA TGTGCCAGCAGCCAAGGTTGGGACATACCGAGGGGGACTGAAGCTTTCTTT. Encoded protein: CASSQGWDIPRGTEAFF.

The chain recombines TRBV2 with TRBJ1-1; D not certain. Germline V gene lookup returns CDR1 SNHLY and CDR2 FYNNEI. V lost 7 bases to trimming and J lost 1 base, with 13 bases between them. The CDR3 totals 14 residues. CDR3 amino acids: CASNTREGNTEAFF. The DNA of the CDR3 is TGTGCCAGCAATACAAGGGAGGGGAACACTGAAGCTTTCTTT.

The genes are TRBV7-2 and TRBJ2-3, with TRBD2 as a possible D gene (6 bases). V was cut by 2 bases and J by 0 bases, with 9 bases left in between. The CDR3 contains 15 residues. Germline CDR1 SGHTA, CDR2 FQGNSA. In DNA, the CDR3 is TGTGCCAGCAGCTTAAACGGGAGAAGCACAGATACGCAGTATTTT. It yields the protein CASSLNGRSTDTQYF.